Below are 24 T cell receptor beta chains sequenced from a single sample in a study of blood T cell repertoires in COVID-19. Here immunoSEQ multiplex PCR was the method, and the copy in TCRdb shows in-frame clones only, minus some. The sample yields 200,000 to 300,000 clones, roughly 88% seen once. The material sequenced was PBMCs or T cells enriched from blood (not recorded which). The source is a woman in her thirties or forties with acute COVID-19.

The genes are TRBV5-5 and TRBJ2-5, with 7 bases that match TRBD2. There are 16 residues in the CDR3. Germline V gives CDR1 SGHKS, CDR2 YYEKEE (reference sequence). The V and J ends lost 1 base and 5 bases, in that order; junction bases with no gene match: 11. CDR3 nucleotides: TGTGCCAGCAGCTTGAACCCCGGGGAGGGCTGGGAGACCCAGTACTTC. Protein sequence: CASSLNPGEGWETQYF.

The J gene is TRBJ1-2, the V gene TRBV19; 7 nucleotides align to TRBD1. In germline, CDR1 is LNHDA, CDR2 SQIVND (reference sequence). J lost 5 bases, V lost 6 bases, and 12 bases had no gene match. The CDR3 is 15 residues long. The CDR3 DNA follows: TGTGCCAGTAGCCGACTTGAGGTACAGGGGTATGGCTACACCTTC. It codes for CASSRLEVQGYGYTF.

This clone was found once. The chain couples TRBV11-2 to TRBJ1-4, with 11 bases lining up with TRBD1. Germline CDR1 reads SGHAT; CDR2 reads FQNNGV. With V trimmed by 5 bases and J by 6 bases, 5 bases remained unmatched. The CDR3 spans 15 residues. The CDR3 nucleotides read TGTGCCAGCAGCCCCGAGGACAGGGGGCATGAAAAACTGTTTTTT. Translating gives CASSPEDRGHEKLFF.

V gene TRBV2 combines with J gene TRBJ2-7; possible D gene TRBD2, 6 bases. Germline loops: CDR1 SNHLY, CDR2 FYNNEI. This CDR3 has 14 residues. Trimming pared 6 bases from V and 6 bases from J, leaving 18 bases between. The CDR3 spells CASSRDSLLSEQYV. In DNA, the CDR3 is TGTGCCAGCAGCCGGGACTCCCTCCTGAGCGAGCAGTACGTC.

The J gene is TRBJ1-3, the V gene TRBV2; the D gene is possibly TRBD1 (5 bases). The CDR3 is made up of 14 amino acids. The ends were cut back, 8 bases at V and 3 bases at J, with 14 bases in the middle. Germline loops: CDR1 SNHLY, CDR2 FYNNEI. CDR3 bases: TGTGCCAGCTCTAGGGGAGGCGGTGGAAACACCATATATTTT. Encoded protein: CASSRGGGGNTIYF.

This clone is a singleton in its sample. The CDR3 protein is CASSLRGGARTDTQYF. Written as DNA, the CDR3 is TGTGCCAGCAGCCTTCGCGGGGGGGCCCGCACAGATACGCAGTATTTT. The chain employs TRBV3-1 (or the pseudogene TRBV3-2) and TRBJ2-3; 9 nucleotides align to TRBD2. Germline CDR1 and CDR2: LGHDT and YNNKEL (reference sequence). The CDR3 contains 16 residues. V trimming: 4 bases; J trimming: 1 base; junction bases outside the gene matches: 6.

This rearrangement joins TRBV6-5 to TRBJ2-7; D ambiguous. Between the trimmed V and J ends, which lost 0 bases and 2 bases, there was a span of 14 bases. Germline lookup yields CDR1 MNHEY and CDR2 SVGAGI. The CDR3 consists of 16 residues. CDR3 nucleotide sequence: TGTGCCAGCAGTTACTCGAGTGGCCAGGCGACCTACGAGCAGTACTTC. Its protein product is CASSYSSGQATYEQYF.

The chain is built from TRBV7-9 and TRBJ2-3, with 7 bases aligning to TRBD1. Germline V gene lookup returns CDR1 SEHNR and CDR2 FQNEAQ (reference sequence). The CDR3 has 16 residues. The V segment lost 5 bases and the J segment 4 bases; nucleotides outside the gene matches: 12. This CDR3 reads CASSPKGTVAADTQYF. The CDR3 region has the DNA TGTGCCAGCAGCCCAAAAGGGACAGTGGCGGCAGATACGCAGTATTTT.

CDR3 residues: CASSRIQGARGTEAFF. The CDR3 DNA reads as TGTGCCAGTAGTAGGATACAGGGGGCGCGGGGCACTGAAGCTTTCTTT. V and J are TRBV19 and TRBJ1-1, with 9 bases fitting TRBD1. Losses at the gene ends were 4 bases for V and 4 bases for J; bases not matched to a gene: 10. CDR1 is LNHDA, CDR2 SQIVND, per germline (reference sequence). This CDR3 is built from 16 residues. The full variable domain, completed using reference TRBV19 and TRBJ1-1, is DGGITQSPKYLFRKEGQNVTLSCEQNLNHDAMYWYRQDPGQGLRLIYYSQIVNDFQKGDIAEGYSVSREKKESFPLTVTSAQKNPTAFYLCASSRIQGARGTEAFFGQGTRLTVV.

The chain employs TRBV10-2 and TRBJ2-5; D is undetermined. V lost 6 bases and J 1 base, leaving 15 bases between the germline ends. The germline V gene has CDR1 WSHSY and CDR2 SAAADI. This CDR3 is 15 amino acids long. CDR3 sequence reads: CASRVSPLSQETQYF. CDR3 sequence (DNA): TGCGCCAGCAGGGTTTCACCGCTATCCCAAGAGACCCAGTACTTC.

The chain uses TRBV28 and TRBJ1-5; D not resolved. The ends were cut back, 3 bases at V and 0 bases at J, with 9 bases in the middle. This CDR3 spans 15 amino acids. CDR1 is MDHEN and CDR2 is SYDVKM in the germline V gene. CDR3 nucleotides: TGTGCCAGCAGTTTGGCAGGCAATAGCAATCAGCCCCAGCATTTT. It translates to CASSLAGNSNQPQHF.

The J gene is TRBJ2-1, the V gene TRBV10-1, with 9 bases fitting TRBD1. The CDR3 extends over 14 amino acids. J was trimmed by 12 bases and V by 8 bases; bases with no gene match: 14. Germline CDR1 reads WNHNN; CDR2 reads SYGVQD (reference sequence). This chain's CDR3 is CASARDRAAGGQFF. CDR3 coding DNA: TGCGCCAGCGCCCGGGACAGGGCCGCTGGGGGGCAGTTCTTC.

This clone was seen a single time. The rearrangement links TRBV7-2 to TRBJ1-2; TRBD1 matches 7 bases. Germline CDR1 and CDR2: SGHTA and FQGNSA. The CDR3 loop spans 13 amino acids. The J segment lost 7 bases and the V segment lost 6 bases, leaving 8 bases of the junction unmatched. The CDR3, as DNA: TGTGCCAGCAGTTATACAGGGGCTGCTGGCTACACCTTC. Its protein product is CASSYTGAAGYTF. Supplemented by reference TRBV7-2 and TRBJ1-2, the full variable domain reads GAGVSQSPSNKVTEKGKDVELRCDPISGHTALYWYRQSLGQGLEFLIYFQGNSAPDKSGLPSDRFSAERTGGSVSTLTIQRTQQEDSAVYLCASSYTGAAGYTFGSGTRLTVV.

The CDR3 protein is CAIRDGPGETQYF. The CDR3 DNA is TGTGCCATCAGGGACGGGCCGGGGGAGACCCAGTACTTC. J is TRBJ2-5 and V is TRBV10-3; maybe TRBD2 (5 bases). This CDR3 spans 13 amino acids. Germline V gene sequence: CDR1 ENHRY, CDR2 SYGVKD. Trimming took off 6 bases at V and 5 bases at J, with 13 bases between the two ends.

The genes are TRBV3-1 (or the pseudogene TRBV3-2) and TRBJ1-4; D call uncertain. The CDR3 is 19 amino acids. The germline V gene encodes CDR1 LGHDT and CDR2 YNNKEL (reference sequence). V lost 0 bases, J lost 3 bases, and 20 bases lay in between. CDR3 sequence (DNA): TGTGCCAGCAGCCAAGATAGCGGAGTTAGTCGGGTGTCTAATGAAAAACTGTTTTTT. Protein: CASSQDSGVSRVSNEKLFF.

This clone has a single count. The chain employs TRBV1 and TRBJ2-5; TRBD2 is taken as the D call from the table, unchecked against the DNA. TRBV1 represents a pseudogene. This CDR3 is built from 15 residues. CDR3 DNA: TGCACCAGCAGCCACGCGGGGCCCACGGGAGAGACCCAGTACTTC. It specifies CTSSHAGPTGETQYF.

The V call is TRBV11-3, the J call TRBJ2-1, with 10 nucleotides matching TRBD2. CDR1 SGHNT and CDR2 YENEEA come from the germline V gene. The CDR3 sequence is 15 residues long. The V gene end was trimmed by 3 bases and the J gene end by 2 bases; junction bases not matched to a gene: 1. The CDR3 protein is CASSFLAGAYNEQFF. CDR3 bases: TGTGCCAGCAGCTTTCTAGCGGGGGCCTACAATGAGCAGTTCTTC.

The V gene is TRBV12-3 or TRBV12-4, the J gene TRBJ2-7; tentatively, D is TRBD2 (6 bases). This CDR3 contains 13 residues. With 4 bases removed from V and 3 bases from J, the gap between germline ends came to 10 bases. The CDR3 spells CASSWGSGYEQYF. As DNA, the CDR3 is TGTGCCAGCAGTTGGGGTAGCGGCTACGAGCAGTACTTC.

The V call is TRBV10-3, the J call TRBJ2-1; 7 nucleotides align to TRBD1. CDR3 size: 16 residues. Germline V gene data show CDR1 as ENHRY and CDR2 as SYGVKD. After removal of 3 bases from V and 7 bases from J, the junction contained 12 bases not matched to a gene. The CDR3: CAISDPTGAVGNEQFF. The CDR3 DNA sequence: TGTGCCATCAGTGACCCTACAGGGGCAGTAGGGAATGAGCAGTTCTTC.

The chain couples TRBV5-1 to TRBJ1-4; the match to TRBD1 covers 7 bases. Germline CDR1 and CDR2: SGHRS and YFSETQ. V dropped 2 bases and J dropped 5; count of bases not matched to a gene: 3. The CDR3 is 14 residues long. The CDR3 sequence is CASSFKTGNEKLFF. CDR3 coding DNA: TGCGCCAGCAGCTTTAAGACAGGGAATGAAAAACTGTTTTTT.

The rearrangement uses TRBV18 and TRBJ1-2; TRBD1 matches at 7 bases. Trimming took 2 bases from V and 6 from J; bases not matched to a gene: 3. The CDR3 loop spans 13 amino acids. Germline V lookup: CDR1 KGHSH, CDR2 LQKENI. DNA for the CDR3: TGTGCCAGCTCACCAGCACAGGGGAATGGCTACACCTTC. Its translation: CASSPAQGNGYTF.

This sequence joins TRBV9 and TRBJ1-5; 7 positions agree with TRBD1. The CDR3 loop spans 14 amino acids. Germline CDR1 is SGDLS and CDR2 is YYNGEE. V lost 0 bases to trimming and J lost 6 bases; unmatched junction nucleotides: 3. The CDR3 sequence: CASSVAPGGQPQHF. Here the CDR3 DNA reads TGTGCCAGCAGCGTAGCTCCAGGGGGTCAGCCCCAGCATTTT.

CDR3 amino acids: CASSESQGVDSPLHF. CDR3 DNA sequence: TGCGCCAGCAGTGAGTCCCAGGGTGTTGATTCACCCCTCCACTTT. This sequence joins TRBV10-1 and TRBJ1-6; D perhaps matches TRBD1 (5 bases). Trimming took off 0 bases at V and 8 bases at J, with 11 bases between the two ends. Per germline, CDR1 WNHNN and CDR2 SYGVQD (reference sequence). The CDR3 is 15 residues long.

The chain combines TRBV18 with TRBJ2-5, with D possibly TRBD1 on 6 matching bases. The V gene lost 4 bases and the J gene lost 5 bases, with 14 bases spanning the gap. The CDR3 consists of 14 residues. Looked up from germline, CDR1 is KGHSH and CDR2 is LQKENI. Here the CDR3 reads CASSLRGGTETQYF. CDR3 coding DNA: TGTGCCAGCTCACTCCGAGGGGGTACCGAGACCCAGTACTTC. Combining the CDR3 with reference TRBV18 and TRBJ2-5 gives the whole variable domain NAGVMQNPRHLVRRRGQEARLRCSPMKGHSHVYWYRQLPEEGLKFMVYLQKENIIDESGMPKERFSAEFPKEGPSILRIQQVVRGDSAAYFCASSLRGGTETQYFGPGTRLLVL.